This T cell receptor (beta chain) appears in the sequencing data of a study of OX40 agonist ivuxolimab in advanced cancers. As for this clone: Its target is not known.

Method: immunoSEQ multiplex PCR; TCRdb's copy keeps in-frame clones and lacks some. The sample yields roughly 79,000 clones, about nine tenths seen once. The V gene lost 3 bases and the J gene lost 3 bases, with 17 bases spanning the gap. The CDR3 totals 16 residues. Germline CDR1 reads LNHDA; CDR2 reads SQIVND (reference sequence). Study outcomes and limitations: There was clonal expansion of CD4+ and CD8+ blood T cells by week 6 at 0.1 to 3.0 mg/kg.

This sequence joins TRBV19 and TRBJ1-2, with D hard to call. The receptor was isolated from an adult with an advanced solid tumor such as melanoma, head and neck, liver or kidney cancer. The material was CD4+ or CD8+ T cells sorted from blood, obtained in a trial of the OX40 agonist ivuxolimab. The CDR3 region has the DNA TGTGCCAGTAGTATCTTTTATGGGAACAGCTACTATGGCTACACCTTC. The encoded protein is CASSIFYGNSYYGYTF.